This T cell receptor (beta chain) was identified in a study of OX40 agonist ivuxolimab in advanced cancers. Study summary: Previous treatment with anti-PD-1, anti-PD-L1 or anti-CTLA-4 therapy was allowed; 35% to 50% had received some. General study results and limits: Among T cells, CD8+ cells averaged more expanded clones than CD4+ cells.

Clones were sequenced by immunoSEQ multiplex PCR, and TCRdb holds only the in-frame ones, with some missing. The sample carries 35,000 to 40,000 clones, around 80% recorded once. Germline assignment: CDR1 MDHEN and CDR2 SYDVKM. J lost 4 bases, V lost 5 bases, and 8 bases had no gene match. This CDR3 is 15 amino acids long. Collection of blood occurred at baseline, at cycle 4 day 1, and at cycle 7 day 1. With respect to this clone: What it recognizes is unknown.

Sequenced here: CD4+ or CD8+ T cells sorted from blood, sampled in a trial of the OX40 agonist ivuxolimab. This clonotype was sampled from an adult with an advanced solid tumor such as melanoma, head and neck, liver or kidney cancer. V is TRBV28 and J is TRBJ1-2; 9 nucleotides agree with TRBD1. CDR3 DNA sequence: TGTGCCAGCAGTATTCGGGGACAGGGTAGCTATGGCTACACCTTC. Translating gives CASSIRGQGSYGYTF.